This T cell receptor (beta chain) was recorded in a study of T-cell reconstitution after alpha-beta-depleted transplantation in children. During its preparation, the TCRbeta library received unique molecular identifiers. Via MiXCR, TCRdb re-called the PCR reads, giving one row per CDR3 protein. This sample carries hundreds of thousands of distinct CDR3 sequences, 13% of them seen once, and the ten largest clones take roughly 0.84%. Whole-study results and caveats: One year after transplant, T-cell counts and diversity came mostly from newly produced T cells.

This clonotype was observed many times. Its antigen is still unknown. The receptor was derived from a girl aged 2-10 years with congenital amegakaryocytic thrombocytopenia, due to receive a stem cell transplant. Here the sequenced sample was PBMCs, taken before TCRalphabeta/CD19-depleted stem cell transplant.

The CDR3, as DNA: TGCAGCGTTGATCGAGCTCGCCAAGAGACCCAGTACTTC. This encodes CSVDRARQETQYF. The rearrangement uses TRBV29-1 and TRBJ2-5; D ambiguous. V was shortened by 3 bases and J by 1 base, with 9 bases between the two germline ends. The V gene's germline CDR1 is SQVTM and CDR2 ANQGSEA. The CDR3 is 13 residues long.